The 6 T cell receptor beta chains in this list originate from one sample, sequenced in a study of cytomegalovirus exposure and HLA in healthy donors. 60 Vbeta and 13 Jbeta primers were used in PCR. Clones were sequenced by immunoSEQ multiplex PCR, and TCRdb holds only the in-frame ones, with some missing. The table lists 90,000 to 130,000 clones, around 75% of them singletons. Sequenced: PBMCs. Source of these receptors: a woman in her 30s in good health and CMV-seronegative.

This clone was picked up a small number of times. The chain couples TRBV4-3 to TRBJ2-3; D not certain. The CDR3 extends over 16 amino acids. The V and J ends lost 4 bases and 8 bases respectively, with 22 bases between them. Germline lookup yields CDR1 LGHNA and CDR2 YSLEER. Written as DNA, the CDR3 is TGCGCCAGCAGCCGAGCGAGAGATCCTTCTTCTGCTACGCAGTATTTT. Its protein is CASSRARDPSSATQYF.

The rearrangement links TRBV18 to TRBJ2-7, with 11 bases fitting TRBD2. V was pared by 3 bases and J by 3 bases, with 10 bases of the junction left unmatched. The CDR3 spans 17 residues. The V gene's germline CDR1 is KGHSH and CDR2 LQKENI. The CDR3 sequence: CASSPPGLAGGIYEQYF. The CDR3 DNA follows: TGTGCCAGCTCACCCCCGGGTCTAGCGGGAGGTATCTACGAGCAGTACTTC.

The V gene is TRBV6-6, the J gene TRBJ1-1, with 8 bases fitting TRBD1. The V segment lost 4 bases and the J segment 9 bases; nucleotides outside the gene matches: 13. Germline CDR1 MNHNY, CDR2 SVGAGI (reference sequence). This CDR3 has 15 amino acids. The CDR3 DNA follows: TGTGCCAGCAGTTTCCTGGGGACAGGAACAAATCAAGCTTTCTTT. This sequence encodes CASSFLGTGTNQAFF.

The chain has TRBV5-1 and TRBJ2-7; a weak D match, TRBD2 (5 bases). The CDR3 runs 13 residues. Trimming took 0 bases from V and 9 from J, leaving 13 bases between them. CDR1 SGHRS and CDR2 YFSETQ come from the germline V gene. CDR3 DNA: TGCGCCAGCAGCTTGGGCTCGCCCAGCGGGCAGTACTTC. Its protein is CASSLGSPSGQYF.

The CDR3 protein is CAWGTSGGSRAYNEQFF. The CDR3 region has the DNA TGTGCCTGGGGGACTAGCGGGGGTTCCCGCGCCTACAATGAGCAGTTCTTC. The chain combines TRBV30 with TRBJ2-1; 14 bases align to TRBD2. This CDR3 spans 17 amino acids. The V gene end was trimmed by 5 bases and the J gene end by 2 bases; junction bases not matched to a gene: 8. CDR1 is GTSNPN, CDR2 SVGIG, per germline (reference sequence).

This chain joins TRBV5-1 and TRBJ1-2, with TRBD1 matching 10 bases. V shed 3 bases, J shed 6 bases, and the junction held 5 bases outside the gene matches. Per germline, CDR1 SGHRS and CDR2 YFSETQ. There are 14 residues in the CDR3. CDR3 bases: TGCGCCAGCAGCTCGGGACAGGGGATTGATGGCTACACCTTC. Amino acid sequence: CASSSGQGIDGYTF.